One sample yielded the 15 T cell receptor beta chains listed below, sequenced in a study of glioma-infiltrating T cells after dendritic cell vaccination. Method: immunoSEQ multiplex PCR; TCRdb's copy keeps in-frame clones and lacks some. The profile shows tens of thousands of clones, almost 85% of them singletons. Sequenced here: blood, sampled before dendritic cell vaccination. Receptors were obtained from a human donor with glioblastoma.

This sequence joins TRBV9 and TRBJ2-3; the D gene is possibly TRBD2 (6 bases). This CDR3 has 15 amino acids. Per the germline V gene, CDR1 is SGDLS and CDR2 is YYNGEE. Trimming took off 4 bases at V and 3 bases at J, with 15 bases between the two ends. The CDR3 sequence is CASSPRLGLTDTQYF. CDR3 coding DNA: TGTGCCAGCAGCCCCCGACTAGGTTTAACAGATACGCAGTATTTT.

J is TRBJ1-1 and V is TRBV2; no definite D call. Trimming left V 2 bases short and J 4 bases short, with 5 bases between. This CDR3 is built from 12 residues. CDR1 is SNHLY, CDR2 FYNNEI, per germline. The DNA of the CDR3 is TGTGCCAGCAGTGAAAGGAGCACTGAAGCTTTCTTT. This codes for CASSERSTEAFF.

The chain couples TRBV9 to TRBJ2-6; D remains unclear. This CDR3 has 16 residues. V was pared by 4 bases and J by 0 bases, with 11 bases between. Germline loops: CDR1 SGDLS, CDR2 YYNGEE. Here the CDR3 reads CASSPYSPSGANVLTF. The CDR3 nucleotides are TGTGCCAGCAGCCCCTATAGTCCCTCTGGGGCCAACGTCCTGACTTTC.

V usage is TRBV7-8 and J usage is TRBJ2-7, with 7 positions matching TRBD2. Germline V CDR1 and CDR2: SGHVS, FQNEAQ. V shed 1 base and J 0 bases; nucleotides not matched to a gene: 6. This CDR3 comprises 16 residues. The CDR3 coding sequence is TGTGCCAGCAGCTTAGTTAGCGGGTTGGGCTCCTACGAGCAGTACTTC. Protein sequence: CASSLVSGLGSYEQYF.

The rearrangement joins TRBV6-1 to TRBJ1-5; the match to TRBD1 covers 7 bases. Trimming removed 6 bases from V and 1 base from J; junction bases left unmatched: 6. Per germline, CDR1 MNHNS and CDR2 SASEGT. This CDR3 contains 15 residues. CDR3 nucleotide sequence: TGTGCCAGCAGAACCACAGGGGTGAGCAATCAGCCCCAGCATTTT. This sequence encodes CASRTTGVSNQPQHF.

Only a few counts were recorded for this clone. The J gene is TRBJ2-1, the V gene TRBV27; D is perhaps TRBD1 (5 bases). The CDR3 length is 15 residues. Trimming cost V 0 bases and J 4 bases, with 10 bases left between them. From germline, CDR1 is MNHEY and CDR2 SMNVEV (reference sequence). CDR3 DNA sequence: TGTGCCAGCAGTTTATCAGACAGAATTTACAATGAGCAGTTCTTC. Protein sequence: CASSLSDRIYNEQFF.

This clone was observed a few times. In DNA, the CDR3 is TGTGCCATCAGTGAATCTAATCAGCCCCAGCATTTT. Its translation: CAISESNQPQHF. The gene calls are TRBV10-3 and TRBJ1-5; no firm D call. The CDR3 has 12 amino acids. Germline-derived CDR1 and CDR2 are ENHRY and SYGVKD. The V end lost 3 bases, the J end lost 4 bases, and 4 bases lay between the germline ends.

The chain combines TRBV5-1 with TRBJ1-1; D unresolved. Germline V gene data show CDR1 as SGHRS and CDR2 as YFSETQ. This CDR3 contains 15 residues. Trimming removed 2 bases at V and 4 bases at J, with 15 bases between. The CDR3 sequence is CASSLTDPTGTEAFF. CDR3 in DNA: TGCGCCAGCAGCTTAACCGACCCGACGGGCACTGAAGCTTTCTTT.

This rearrangement joins TRBV30 to TRBJ2-2; the D is unclear. Trimming cost V 1 base and J 6 bases, with 6 bases left between them. This CDR3 spans 12 amino acids. Germline assignment: CDR1 GTSNPN and CDR2 SVGIG (reference sequence). CDR3 residues: CAWSGFAGELFF. CDR3 DNA sequence: TGTGCCTGGAGTGGTTTCGCCGGGGAGCTGTTTTTT.

The chain recombines TRBV15 with TRBJ2-2; D might be TRBD2 (7 bases). The V end lost 1 base, the J end lost 5 bases, and 14 bases lay between the germline ends. The CDR3 length is 16 residues. Germline CDR1 LNHNV, CDR2 YYDKDF (reference sequence). CDR3 loop: CATSRVGGGWTGELFF. CDR3 sequence (DNA): TGTGCCACCAGCAGAGTAGGGGGGGGCTGGACCGGGGAGCTGTTTTTT.

V and J are TRBV6-5 and TRBJ2-7, with 7 bases that match TRBD1. In germline, CDR1 is MNHEY, CDR2 SVGAGI. CDR3 size: 13 residues. The J segment lost 6 bases and the V segment lost 7 bases, leaving 9 bases of the junction unmatched. CDR3 sequence (DNA): TGTGCCAGCACAAAGACAGGGCAAGGCGAGCAGTACTTC. Its protein is CASTKTGQGEQYF.

The rearrangement joins TRBV5-4 to TRBJ2-7, with 8 bases lining up with TRBD1. The trim removed 0 bases at V and 0 bases at J, leaving 5 bases unmatched. The germline V gene encodes CDR1 SGHNT and CDR2 YYREEE (reference sequence). The CDR3 has 16 amino acids. The CDR3 DNA reads TGTGCCAGCAGCTTGGCCCGGGACAGGATCTCCTACGAGCAGTACTTC. Its protein product is CASSLARDRISYEQYF.

The rearrangement uses TRBV6-5 and TRBJ1-2; TRBD1 is a possible D gene (6 bases). V lost 6 bases to trimming and J lost 5 bases, with 13 bases between them. CDR1 is MNHEY, CDR2 SVGAGI, per germline. The CDR3 loop spans 13 amino acids. CDR3 bases: TGTGCCAGCAGGGAGGGGGGGCCTTATGGCTACACCTTC. Its translation is CASREGGPYGYTF.

The chain has TRBV7-9 and TRBJ2-1; 11 positions agree with TRBD2. The CDR3 loop spans 17 amino acids. Germline CDR1 and CDR2: SEHNR and FQNEAQ (reference sequence). The V and J ends lost 5 bases and 6 bases, in that order; junction bases with no gene match: 12. This chain's CDR3 is CASSARWVLAGANEQFF. The DNA for the CDR3 is TGTGCCAGCAGCGCCCGGTGGGTACTAGCGGGGGCCAATGAGCAGTTCTTC.

The chain joins TRBV9 to TRBJ2-2; 11 bases line up with TRBD1. Losses at the gene ends were 2 bases for V and 5 bases for J; bases not matched to a gene: 2. Germline CDR1 is SGDLS and CDR2 is YYNGEE. This CDR3 has 15 amino acids. CDR3 in amino acids: CASSVGTGGTGELFF. The CDR3 DNA follows: TGTGCCAGCAGCGTGGGGACAGGGGGAACCGGGGAGCTGTTTTTT.